One sample yielded the 2 T cell receptor beta chains listed below, sequenced in a study of blood T cells in healthy people across ages. A second PCR, run for about 7 to 11 cycles, used a sample-barcoded 5' primer plus a J-beta primer mix. Using its own MiXCR run on the 5' RACE reads, TCRdb lists one record per CDR3 protein. The sample carries under 2 million distinct CDR3 sequences, approximately 32% recorded once. Specimen: blood. The receptors were sampled from a woman aged 25-40 years in good health.

This chain joins TRBV4-2 and TRBJ2-5, with D possibly being TRBD2 (5 bases). The CDR3 extends over 13 amino acids. The germline CDR1 and CDR2 sequences are LGHNA and YNFKEQ. V dropped 0 bases and J dropped 7 bases, with 9 bases sitting between them. CDR3 DNA: TGTGCCAGCAGCCAAGATGAGGGCGGGACCCAGTACTTC. This encodes CASSQDEGGTQYF.

The sample holds a few counts of this clonotype. The chain carries TRBV7-8 and TRBJ1-6, with D possibly being TRBD1 (5 bases). The germline V and J ends were trimmed by 2 bases and 0 bases, with 11 bases remaining between them. This CDR3 has 17 amino acids. Germline V gene data show CDR1 as SGHVS and CDR2 as FQNEAQ. Written as DNA, the CDR3 is TGTGCCAGCAGCTTAAGCGGGGCAACCTCCTATAATTCACCCCTCCACTTT. It yields the protein CASSLSGATSYNSPLHF.